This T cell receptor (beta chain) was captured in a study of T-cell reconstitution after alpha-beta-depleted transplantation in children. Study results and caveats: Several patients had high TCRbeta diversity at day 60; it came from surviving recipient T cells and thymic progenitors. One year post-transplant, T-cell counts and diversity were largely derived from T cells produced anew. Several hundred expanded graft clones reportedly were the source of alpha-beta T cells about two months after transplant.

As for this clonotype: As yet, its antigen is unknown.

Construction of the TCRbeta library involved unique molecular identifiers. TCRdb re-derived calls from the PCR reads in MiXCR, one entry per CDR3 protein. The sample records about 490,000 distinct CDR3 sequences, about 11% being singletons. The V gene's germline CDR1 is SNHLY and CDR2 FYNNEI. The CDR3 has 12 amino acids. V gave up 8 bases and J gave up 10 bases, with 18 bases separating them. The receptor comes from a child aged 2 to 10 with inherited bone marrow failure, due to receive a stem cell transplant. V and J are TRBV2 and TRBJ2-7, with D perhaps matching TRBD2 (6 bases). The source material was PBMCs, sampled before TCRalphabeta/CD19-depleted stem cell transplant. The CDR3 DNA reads TGTGCCAGCGGTGCGGACTATGGGGAACAGTACTTC. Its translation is CASGADYGEQYF. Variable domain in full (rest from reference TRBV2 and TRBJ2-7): EPEVTQTPSHQVTQMGQEVILRCVPISNHLYFYWYRQILGQKVEFLVSFYNNEISEKSEIFDDQFSVERPDGSNFTLKIRSTKLEDSAMYFCASGADYGEQYFGPGTRLTVT.